The clone carrying this T cell receptor (beta chain) has a single count. The data are from a study of blood T cell repertoires in COVID-19. About the study: Material from acute and convalescent COVID-19 was sourced from the United States, Italy and Spain. T cells, B-cell-depleted T cells, or PBMCs provided the cDNA or gDNA that served as material.

Germline lookup yields CDR1 SGHNT and CDR2 YYREEE (reference sequence). Trimming removed 4 bases from V and 14 bases from J, with 21 bases in between. There are 13 residues in the CDR3. Original data processing: Amplification with reference gene primers provided the estimates of nucleated cell counts. Profiling relied on immunoSEQ multiplex PCR, and the TCRdb table lists in-frame clones only, not all of them. V and J calls and clone size are those listed in that table; D and trimming were worked out from the DNA. The sample holds 470,000 or so clones, over 75% seen once. Input material: peripheral blood. This clonotype originated in a human donor in a cohort sampled during active COVID-19. The chain employs TRBV5-4 and TRBJ1-2; possibly TRBD1 for D (6 bases). The CDR3 reads CASSQDRVGILTF. CDR3 nucleotide sequence: TGTGCCAGCAGCCAGGACAGAGTCGGAATTTTAACCTTC.